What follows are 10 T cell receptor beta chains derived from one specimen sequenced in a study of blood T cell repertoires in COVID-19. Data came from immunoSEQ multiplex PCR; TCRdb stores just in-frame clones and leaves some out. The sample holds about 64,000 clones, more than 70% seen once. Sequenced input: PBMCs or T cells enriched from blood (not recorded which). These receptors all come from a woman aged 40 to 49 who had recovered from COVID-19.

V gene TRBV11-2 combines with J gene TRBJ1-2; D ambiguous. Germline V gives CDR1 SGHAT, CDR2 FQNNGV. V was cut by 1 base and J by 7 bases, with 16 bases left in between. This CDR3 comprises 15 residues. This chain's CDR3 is CASSLVSSGMRGYTF. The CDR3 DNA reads TGTGCCAGCAGCTTAGTTTCTTCCGGGATGCGTGGCTACACCTTC.

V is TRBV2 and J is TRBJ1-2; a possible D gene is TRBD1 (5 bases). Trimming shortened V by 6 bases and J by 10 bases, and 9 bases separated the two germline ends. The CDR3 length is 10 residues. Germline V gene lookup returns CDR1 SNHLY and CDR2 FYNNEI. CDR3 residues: CASRGLPYTF. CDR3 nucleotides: TGTGCCAGCAGGGGACTCCCCTACACCTTC. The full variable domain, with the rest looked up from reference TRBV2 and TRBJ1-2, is EPEVTQTPSHQVTQMGQEVILRCVPISNHLYFYWYRQILGQKVEFLVSFYNNEISEKSEIFDDQFSVERPDGSNFTLKIRSTKLEDSAMYFCASRGLPYTFGSGTRLTVV.

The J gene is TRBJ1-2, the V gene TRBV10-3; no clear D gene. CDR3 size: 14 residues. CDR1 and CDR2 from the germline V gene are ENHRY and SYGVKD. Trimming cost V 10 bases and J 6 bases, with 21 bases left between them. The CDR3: CASLPGAGRNGYTF. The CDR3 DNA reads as TGTGCCAGCCTGCCCGGAGCGGGCAGGAATGGCTACACCTTC.

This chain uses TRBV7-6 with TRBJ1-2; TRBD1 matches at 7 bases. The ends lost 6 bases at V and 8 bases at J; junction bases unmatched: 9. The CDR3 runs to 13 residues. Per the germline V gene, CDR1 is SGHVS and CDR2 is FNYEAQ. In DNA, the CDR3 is TGTGCCAGCAGTTTACCGACAGGGAAAGGCTACACCTTC. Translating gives CASSLPTGKGYTF.

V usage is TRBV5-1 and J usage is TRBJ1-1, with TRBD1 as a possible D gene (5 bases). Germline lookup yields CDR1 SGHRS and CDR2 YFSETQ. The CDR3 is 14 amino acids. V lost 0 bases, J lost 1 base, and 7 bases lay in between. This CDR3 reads CASSLDDRNTEAFF. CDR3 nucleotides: TGCGCCAGCAGCTTGGATGACAGGAACACTGAAGCTTTCTTT.

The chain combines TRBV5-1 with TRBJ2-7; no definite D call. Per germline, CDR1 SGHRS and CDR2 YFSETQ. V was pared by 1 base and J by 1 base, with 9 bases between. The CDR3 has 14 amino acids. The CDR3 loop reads CASSLLARSYEQYF. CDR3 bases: TGCGCCAGCAGCTTGCTCGCCAGATCCTACGAGCAGTACTTC. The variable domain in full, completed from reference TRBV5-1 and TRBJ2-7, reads KAGVTQTPRYLIKTRGQQVTLSCSPISGHRSVSWYQQTPGQGLQFLFEYFSETQRNKGNFPGRFSGRQFSNSRSEMNVSTLELGDSALYLCASSLLARSYEQYFGPGTRLTVT.

CDR3 loop: CASSGQGNTGELFF. The CDR3 bases are TGTGCCAGCAGCGGACAGGGGAACACCGGGGAGCTGTTTTTT. The V gene is TRBV5-4, the J gene TRBJ2-2; TRBD1 agrees at 8 bases. CDR1 and CDR2 from the germline V gene are SGHNT and YYREEE (reference sequence). The CDR3 consists of 14 residues. After removal of 4 bases from V and 1 base from J, the junction contained 0 bases not matched to a gene.

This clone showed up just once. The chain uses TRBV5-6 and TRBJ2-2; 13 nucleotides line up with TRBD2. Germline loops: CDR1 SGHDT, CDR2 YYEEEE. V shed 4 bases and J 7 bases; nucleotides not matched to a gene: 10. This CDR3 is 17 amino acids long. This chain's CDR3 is CASSAGLAGSNGGELFF. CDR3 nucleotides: TGTGCCAGCAGCGCGGGACTAGCGGGGAGTAATGGCGGGGAGCTGTTTTTT. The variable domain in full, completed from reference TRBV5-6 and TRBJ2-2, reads DAGVTQSPTHLIKTRGQQVTLRCSPKSGHDTVSWYQQALGQGPQFIFQYYEEEERQRGNFPDRFSGHQFPNYSSELNVNALLLGDSALYLCASSAGLAGSNGGELFFGEGSRLTVL.

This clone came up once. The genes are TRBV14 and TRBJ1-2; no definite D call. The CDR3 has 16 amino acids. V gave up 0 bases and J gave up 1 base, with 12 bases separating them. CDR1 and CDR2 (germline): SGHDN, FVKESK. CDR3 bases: TGTGCCAGCAGCCAAGAGGGTGGAGTCGTTAACTATGGCTACACCTTC. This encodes CASSQEGGVVNYGYTF. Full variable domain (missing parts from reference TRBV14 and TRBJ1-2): EAGVTQFPSHSVIEKGQTVTLRCDPISGHDNLYWYRRVMGKEIKFLLHFVKESKQDESGMPNNRFLAERTGGTYSTLKVQPAELEDSGVYFCASSQEGGVVNYGYTFGSGTRLTVV.

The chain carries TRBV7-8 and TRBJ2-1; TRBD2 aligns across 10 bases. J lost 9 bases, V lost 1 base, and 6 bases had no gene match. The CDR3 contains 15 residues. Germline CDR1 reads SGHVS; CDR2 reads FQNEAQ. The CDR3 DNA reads TGTGCCAGCAGCTTAGAGCGGGGGGGCCGAGGTGAGCAGTTCTTC. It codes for CASSLERGGRGEQFF. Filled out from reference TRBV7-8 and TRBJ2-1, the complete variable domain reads GAGVSQSPRYKVAKRGQDVALRCDPISGHVSLFWYQQALGQGPEFLTYFQNEAQLDKSGLPSDRFFAERPEGSVSTLKIQRTQQEDSAVYLCASSLERGGRGEQFFGPGTRLTVL.